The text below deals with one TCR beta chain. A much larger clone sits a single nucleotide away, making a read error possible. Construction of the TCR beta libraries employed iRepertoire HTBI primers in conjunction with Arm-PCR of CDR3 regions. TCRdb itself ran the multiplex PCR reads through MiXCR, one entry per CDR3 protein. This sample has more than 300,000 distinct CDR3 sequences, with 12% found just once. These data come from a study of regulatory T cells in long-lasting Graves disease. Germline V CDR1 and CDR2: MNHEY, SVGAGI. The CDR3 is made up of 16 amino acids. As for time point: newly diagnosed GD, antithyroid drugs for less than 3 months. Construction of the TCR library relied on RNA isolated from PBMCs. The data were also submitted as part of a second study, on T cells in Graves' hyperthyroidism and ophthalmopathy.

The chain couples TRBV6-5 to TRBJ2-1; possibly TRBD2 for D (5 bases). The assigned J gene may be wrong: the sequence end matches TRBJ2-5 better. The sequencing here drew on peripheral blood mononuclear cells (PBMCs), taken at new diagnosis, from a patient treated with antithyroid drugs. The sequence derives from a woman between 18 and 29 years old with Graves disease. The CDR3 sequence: CSSSYSSTRNLETQYF. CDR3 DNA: TGTTCCAGCAGTTACTCTTCTACTAGGAACCTCGAGACCCAGTACTTC.